Included here is one TCR beta chain sequence, with context. At least ten counts were recorded for this clonotype. The clone's antigen remains unknown. Base qualities are not recorded, but no much larger clone differs from it by a single base. Sample time point, as interpreted from the label and publication: newly diagnosed GD, antithyroid drugs for less than 3 months. RNA was extracted from PBMCs in TRIzol for both TCR sequencing and RNA sequencing. Graves' disease was diagnosed according to American Thyroid Association guidelines. The patients came from an endocrinology department in Xi'an, China. From each patient, about 8.9 milliliters of peripheral blood was collected into an EDTA anticoagulant tube. PBMCs were isolated by Ficoll Paque Plus density gradient separation without further T cell sorting. An Agilent 2100 Bioanalyzer and agarose gel were used to check RNA quality, while a NanoDrop 2000 measured RNA concentration.

Libraries were prepared through multiplex PCR. The sequencer listed for this sample is Illumina HiSeq 4000. To build TCR beta libraries, CDR3 regions were amplified by Arm-PCR using iRepertoire HTBI primers. Before sequencing, the PCR products underwent gel purification. Per the original workflow: Across samples, 62 TRBV and roughly 15 TRBJ segments were identified and used for gene usage analysis of CDR3 amino acid clonotypes. COPE and FqMerger were used to merge filtered high-quality paired reads into contigs. Contigs were aligned with BLAST to IMGT TRBV, TRBD and TRBJ reference genes, and CDR3 was defined per IMGT. Any clonotype with a frequency above 0.1% was counted as a highly expanded clone. Shannon entropy was used to measure repertoire diversity, and the Gini coefficient was used to measure V-J evenness. Clonotypes shared by more than one individual were considered public. Clones were called with MiXCR by TCRdb after fastp trimmed the public reads at Q25, and only in-frame beta chains were retained. Each record represents a unique CDR3 protein, reported with the most common genes and DNA among its rows. The V and J calls here are based on TCRdb, not the publication. Recorded for this sample are more than 350,000 distinct CDR3 sequences; around 14% of them occurred a single time. Of the sample, approximately 16% is held by the ten largest clones.

Via the germline V gene, CDR1 is SGHTA and CDR2 FQGTGA. Trimming removed 1 base from V and 3 bases from J, leaving 10 bases between the germline ends. From its cysteine to its phenylalanine, the CDR3 spans 15 amino acids. Only CDR3 DNA is held: 45 bases, read in frame from base 1. These data are taken from a study of regulatory T cells in long-lasting Graves disease (dated by TCRdb to the early 2020s). In the study overall: Patients with newly diagnosed Graves' disease had been on antithyroid drugs for under 3 months. A total of some 35 samples underwent TCR sequencing, from some 13 patients with persistent Graves' disease and 20 or so patients with newly diagnosed Graves' disease. The study was registered as a clinical trial and conducted in China. Peripheral blood TCR sequencing and RNA sequencing compared persistent Graves' disease patients with newly diagnosed Graves' disease patients.

The paper as a whole reports these results and caveats: More public clonotypes were shared among persistent patients (2,741) than among newly diagnosed patients (roughly 1,000). The study examined only peripheral blood because the primary lesion, thyroid tissue, could not be accessed. The small sample size was acknowledged by the authors as a limitation that may reduce accuracy. Compared with newly diagnosed patients, persistent Graves' disease patients had lower TCR Shannon entropy and fewer highly expanded clones, which suggests clonal expansion. TRBV28, TRBJ1-2 and TRBJ2-5 were preferentially used in persistent disease, while TRBV20-1 and TRBJ2-1 were favored in newly diagnosed disease. Sequencing and analysis were limited to the TCR beta chain.

These data are also associated with another study on T cells in Graves' hyperthyroidism and ophthalmopathy. Looking at the second paper: A patient counted as having stable Graves' hyperthyroidism if no progression to ophthalmopathy occurred over 18 months of follow-up. Hyperthyroidism patients were newly diagnosed, with disease duration under 2 months, and aged 18 to 65 years. Any patient with an uncontrolled infection, another autoimmune disease, pregnancy or lactation was excluded. Diagnoses were established on the basis of clinical symptoms, serum thyroxine and TRAb, thyroid ultrasound, and orbital computed tomography. The TCR CDR3 was subjected to a first round of RT-PCR using the HTBI primer set and the Qiagen OneStep RT-PCR kit. Most expanded thyroid clonotypes (frequency above 0.001) were also detected in blood, a finding suggesting that blood repertoires may reflect thyroid immune responses. Ophthalmopathy was separated from stable hyperthyroidism by a 13 V-J signature model, with over 85% sensitivity and approximately 81% specificity obtained in cross-validation and 80%/75% obtained in testing. In validation, the model predicted progression to ophthalmopathy with 65% to 71% sensitivity and about 72% specificity, a median of approximately 6.5 months before onset. A discovery cohort of approximately 100 patients, about 40 with Graves' ophthalmopathy and under 60 with stable Graves' hyperthyroidism, was used to find distinguishing TCR V-J signatures. Prospective prediction of ophthalmopathy was tested in an independent validation cohort consisting of about 20 hyperthyroidism patients and 15 to 17 patients who later progressed to ophthalmopathy. The 100 discovery patients were divided at random into training and test sets in a 7:3 ratio. In addition, the study compared T-cell repertoires in thyroid tissue and in blood from roughly 6 Graves' hyperthyroidism patients. Once sampling was done, hyperthyroidism patients were given methimazole at a starting dose of 30 mg daily, whereas ophthalmopathy patients were given high-dose intravenous methylprednisolone. Libraries were constructed in a second round of multiplex PCR, after which size selection and purification were performed. Paired-end sequencing of the libraries was performed with 100 bp reads on an Illumina HiSeq2000. SOAPnuke was used to process the raw data, throwing out any read that contained adapters or uncalled bases, had a mean Phred below 15, or lacked an exact constant-primer or identifier match. High-quality paired reads were merged using COPE v1.2.5, and each unique nucleotide sequence was defined as a clonotype. MiTCR v1.1 was used to align the clonotypes against IMGT TRBV, TRBD and TRBJ reference segments. Analysis was restricted to V-J combinations with a frequency above 0.0001, which covered roughly 99% of repertoires. A TCS score was defined as the ratio between F50 (clonal expansion) and ExV (chaos), using BLOSUM62-based TCRdist between CDR3 peptides within each V-J. Welch's t-statistics and random forest reduced roughly 540 V-J features to some 14, which were used in a naive Bayes classifier (R e1071). No statistical method was used to set the sample size in advance, and investigators knew the group allocation. The paper describes TCR Vbeta CDR3 sequencing of fewer than 150 peripheral blood samples, made up of 40 to 45 ophthalmopathy patients, approximately 76 hyperthyroidism patients and roughly 17 progressor patients.

Sequenced here: peripheral blood mononuclear cells (PBMCs), sampled at new diagnosis, from a patient treated with antithyroid drugs. The rearrangement joined TRBV7-3 to TRBJ2-1; the D region is possibly TRBD1 or TRBD2, each matching across 5 bases. The sequence was collected from a woman in her 30s with Graves disease. Donor details come from another sample of the same person, matched by shared clones. The sequenced DNA is TGTGCCAGCAGCTTAAGTGGGACCGGCTACAATGAGCAGTTCTTC. This yields the protein CASSLSGTGYNEQFF.